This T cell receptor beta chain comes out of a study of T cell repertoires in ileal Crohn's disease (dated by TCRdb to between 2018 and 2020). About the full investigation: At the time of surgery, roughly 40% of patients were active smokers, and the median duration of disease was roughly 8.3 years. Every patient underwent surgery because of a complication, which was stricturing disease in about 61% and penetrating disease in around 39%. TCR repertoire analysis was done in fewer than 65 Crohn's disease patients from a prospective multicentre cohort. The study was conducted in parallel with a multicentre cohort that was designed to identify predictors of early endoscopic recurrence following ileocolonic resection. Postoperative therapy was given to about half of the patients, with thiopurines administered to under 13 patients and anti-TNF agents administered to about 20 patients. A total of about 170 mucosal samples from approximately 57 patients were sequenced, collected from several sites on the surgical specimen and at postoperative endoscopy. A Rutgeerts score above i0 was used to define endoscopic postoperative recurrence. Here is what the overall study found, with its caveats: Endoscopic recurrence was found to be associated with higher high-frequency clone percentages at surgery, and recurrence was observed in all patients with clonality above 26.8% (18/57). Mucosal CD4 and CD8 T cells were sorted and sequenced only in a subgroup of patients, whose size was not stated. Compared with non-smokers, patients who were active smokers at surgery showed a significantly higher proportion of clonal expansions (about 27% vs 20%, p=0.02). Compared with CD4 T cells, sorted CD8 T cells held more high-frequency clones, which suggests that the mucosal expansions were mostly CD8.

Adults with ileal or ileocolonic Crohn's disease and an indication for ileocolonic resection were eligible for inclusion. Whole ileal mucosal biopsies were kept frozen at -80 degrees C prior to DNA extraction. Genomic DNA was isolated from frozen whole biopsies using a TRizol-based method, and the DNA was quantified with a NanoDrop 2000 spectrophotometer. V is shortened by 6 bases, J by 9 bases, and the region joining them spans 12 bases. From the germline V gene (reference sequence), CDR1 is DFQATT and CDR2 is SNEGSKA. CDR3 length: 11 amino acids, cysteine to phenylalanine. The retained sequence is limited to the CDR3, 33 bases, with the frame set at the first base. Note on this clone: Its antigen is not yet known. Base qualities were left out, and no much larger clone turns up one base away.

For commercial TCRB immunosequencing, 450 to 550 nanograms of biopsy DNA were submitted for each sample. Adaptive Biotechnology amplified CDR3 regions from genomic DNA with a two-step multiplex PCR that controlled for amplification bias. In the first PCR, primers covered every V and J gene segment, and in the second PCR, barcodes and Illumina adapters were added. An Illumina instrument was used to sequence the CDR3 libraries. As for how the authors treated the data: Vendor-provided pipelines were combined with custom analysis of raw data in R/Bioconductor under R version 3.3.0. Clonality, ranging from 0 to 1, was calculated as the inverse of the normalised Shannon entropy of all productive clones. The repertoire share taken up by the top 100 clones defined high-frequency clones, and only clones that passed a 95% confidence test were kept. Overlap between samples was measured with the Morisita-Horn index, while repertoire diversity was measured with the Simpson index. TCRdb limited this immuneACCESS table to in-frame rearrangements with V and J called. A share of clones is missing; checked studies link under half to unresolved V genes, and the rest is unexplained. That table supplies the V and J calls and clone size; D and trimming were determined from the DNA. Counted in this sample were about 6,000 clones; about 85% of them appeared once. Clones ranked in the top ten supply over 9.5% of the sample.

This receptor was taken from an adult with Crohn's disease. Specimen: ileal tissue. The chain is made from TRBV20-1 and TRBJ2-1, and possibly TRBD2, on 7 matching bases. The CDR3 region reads CSAPRGGEQFF. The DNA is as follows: TGCAGTGCACCGAGGGGGGGTGAGCAGTTCTTC.